This passage covers 30 T cell receptor beta chains from one sample sequenced in a study of post-analysis software for immune sequencing data. Study conclusions and caveats: Patients carried roughly 5 TRBV segments more frequently than controls did, and TRBV5-6, TRBV5-1 and TRBV20-1 were among them.

cDNA libraries of TCR beta carried unique molecular identifiers. One entry per CDR3 protein, called by TCRdb with MiXCR from the PCR reads. The sample has a few hundred thousand distinct CDR3 sequences; approximately 38% are singletons. Their cognate antigens are unknown. Input material: blood. The receptors here all came from a girl under 10 years old with multiple sclerosis.

The sample holds a few counts of this clonotype. V and J are TRBV29-1 and TRBJ2-1, with unresolved D. The germline V gene encodes CDR1 SQVTM and CDR2 ANQGSEA. The CDR3 totals 14 residues. V lost 2 bases and J lost 5, with 13 bases in between. The CDR3 protein is CSVEPLSENNEQFF. For the CDR3, the DNA is TGCAGCGTTGAACCACTCAGCGAGAACAATGAGCAGTTCTTC.

This clonotype was picked up a small number of times. The chain has TRBV27 and TRBJ2-7; D is undetermined. The length of the CDR3 is 15 residues. In germline, CDR1 is MNHEY, CDR2 SMNVEV (reference sequence). The V gene lost 4 bases and the J gene lost 2 bases, with 15 bases spanning the gap. The CDR3 sequence is CASSWTISTPYEQYF. CDR3 sequence (DNA): TGTGCCAGCAGTTGGACCATAAGCACGCCCTACGAGCAGTACTTC.

This sequence joins TRBV20-1 and TRBJ2-7; the D call may be TRBD1 or TRBD2 (5 bases each). CDR1 is DFQATT and CDR2 is SNEGSKA in the germline V gene (reference sequence). V gave up 5 bases and J gave up 6 bases, with 29 bases separating them. This CDR3 region has 17 residues. CDR3 nucleotide sequence: TGCAGTGCTCCGGCGGCAGGGACCATTGTTGGGTATCGCGAGCAGTACTTC. Protein sequence: CSAPAAGTIVGYREQYF.

This clonotype was seen just once. The chain has TRBV27 and TRBJ2-1; perhaps D is TRBD1 or TRBD2 (7 bases each). Germline lookup yields CDR1 MNHEY and CDR2 SMNVEV (reference sequence). The CDR3 runs 11 residues. The V and J ends lost 8 bases and 7 bases respectively, with 9 bases between them. CDR3 region: CASQGGNEQFF. The CDR3 DNA reads TGTGCCAGCCAGGGGGGGAATGAGCAGTTCTTC.

As concerns this clonotype: A read error may produce the germline difference seen at one junction end. The V gene is TRBV10-3, the J gene TRBJ2-1, with D unclear. The CDR3 runs to 14 residues. Germline CDR1 reads ENHRY; CDR2 reads SYGVKD. The CDR3, as DNA: TGTGCCACCAGTGCGTGGGTAGGTGGGAATGAGCAGTTCTTC. Encoded protein: CATSAWVGGNEQFF.

This clonotype was recorded a few times. The V gene is TRBV28, the J gene TRBJ2-7; D is possibly TRBD2 (7 bases). V was trimmed by 2 bases and J by 3 bases, leaving 17 bases between them. The CDR3 totals 16 residues. Germline V lookup: CDR1 MDHEN, CDR2 SYDVKM. As DNA, the CDR3 is TGTGCCAGCAGTTTAGGGGGCGGGAGCGGAGACTACGAGCAGTACTTC. This gives the protein CASSLGGGSGDYEQYF.

This chain uses TRBV29-1 with TRBJ2-7, with 9 bases fitting TRBD2. The CDR3 consists of 14 residues. Germline V gene data show CDR1 as SQVTM and CDR2 as ANQGSEA. V lost 7 bases to trimming and J lost 1 base; unmatched junction nucleotides: 8. The CDR3 nucleotides are TGCAGCGCGGACGCGGGGGGGCGATCCTACGAGCAGTACTTC. Residues: CSADAGGRSYEQYF.

The chain links TRBV6-1 to TRBJ2-5; 9 nucleotides line up with TRBD2. Gene TRBJ2-7 matches the end of the DNA better, so the J call may be wrong. CDR1 is MNHNS and CDR2 is SASEGT in the germline V gene. The CDR3 covers 14 residues. In DNA form, the CDR3 reads TGTGCCAGCAGTGTGGCTAGCGGGATTGACGAGCAGTACTTC. Its translation is CASSVASGIDEQYF.

This chain uses TRBV10-2 with TRBJ2-7, with 9 positions matching TRBD1. V was pared by 1 base and J by 6 bases, with 4 bases of the junction left unmatched. Germline CDR1 is WSHSY and CDR2 is SAAADI. The CDR3 is made up of 14 amino acids. CDR3 nucleotide sequence: TGCGCCAGCAGTGAGTGGGACAGGGACGGCGAGCAGTACTTC. It specifies CASSEWDRDGEQYF.

V is TRBV29-1 and J is TRBJ1-1; 8 nucleotides line up with TRBD1. V lost 2 bases and J lost 6; bases outside the gene matches: 5. The CDR3 sequence is 13 residues long. The germline gives CDR1 SQVTM, CDR2 ANQGSEA. The CDR3: CSVEQGAPAEAFF. DNA for the CDR3: TGCAGCGTTGAACAGGGGGCACCCGCTGAAGCTTTCTTT.

Of note for this clonotype: A clone one base away is much larger, so this may be a read error. V usage is TRBV29-1 and J usage is TRBJ2-7, with D perhaps matching TRBD2 (6 bases). The V gene's germline CDR1 is SQVTM and CDR2 ANQGSEA. The CDR3 runs 12 residues. For the CDR3, the DNA is TGCAGCATTGAAGATTGGAGGGACGAGCAGTACTTC. It specifies CSIEDWRDEQYF.

The chain uses TRBV7-2 and TRBJ2-5; D gene uncertain. Trimming took 6 bases from V and 11 from J, leaving 13 bases between them. The CDR3 is 11 residues long. Germline V gene lookup returns CDR1 SGHTA and CDR2 FQGNSA. This CDR3 reads CASRTADTQYF. The CDR3 DNA is TGTGCCAGCAGGACTGCAGATACGCAGTACTTC.

The V and J genes are TRBV27 and TRBJ1-6, with TRBD1 identical over 10 bases. The V segment lost 3 bases and the J segment 7 bases; nucleotides outside the gene matches: 6. Germline V CDR1 and CDR2: MNHEY, SMNVEV (reference sequence). The CDR3 spans 16 residues. The CDR3 here is CASSFLPTGGNSPLHF. CDR3 coding DNA: TGTGCCAGCAGTTTTTTGCCGACAGGGGGCAATTCACCCCTCCACTTT.

In its sample, this clonotype was seen a few times. CDR3 protein: CASSYSDTQPQHF. CDR3 nucleotides: TGTGCCAGCAGTTACAGTGACACCCAGCCCCAGCATTTT. This chain uses TRBV6-5 with TRBJ1-5; D unresolved. In germline, CDR1 is MNHEY, CDR2 SVGAGI. This CDR3 is 13 amino acids long. Trimming pared 2 bases from V and 7 bases from J, leaving 9 bases between.

This clonotype was seen more than once but under ten times. The chain couples TRBV7-9 to TRBJ2-7, with 9 nucleotides matching TRBD1. Germline V lookup: CDR1 SEHNR, CDR2 FQNEAQ (reference sequence). CDR3 length: 17 residues. The junction had 13 bases not matched to a gene; V was cut back by 5 bases and J by 2 bases. The CDR3 reads CASSPITGGMSPYEQYF. The CDR3 region has the DNA TGTGCCAGCAGCCCTATCACAGGGGGCATGTCGCCCTACGAGCAGTACTTC.

The table lists this clonotype with a few counts. The V and J genes are TRBV20-1 and TRBJ2-1; D is tentatively TRBD1 or TRBD2 (6 bases each). The V gene lost 1 base and the J gene lost 9 bases, with 22 bases spanning the gap. The CDR3 spans 16 residues. Germline V lookup: CDR1 DFQATT, CDR2 SNEGSKA (reference sequence). CDR3 bases: TGCAGTGCTAGAGGAGTGACGGGGGCACAATCAAGTGAGCAGTTCTTC. This gives the protein CSARGVTGAQSSEQFF.

This clonotype was seen only a few times. This sequence joins TRBV12-3 or TRBV12-4 and TRBJ2-7; D gene unclear. The ends were cut back, 4 bases at V and 3 bases at J, with 16 bases in the middle. CDR3 size: 15 residues. The DNA of the CDR3 is TGTGCCAGCAGTTCTCTTCTAGTCAACATCTACGAGCAGTACTTC. It specifies CASSSLLVNIYEQYF.

This chain links TRBV19 with TRBJ2-1; the match to TRBD2 covers 11 bases. The J segment lost 7 bases and the V segment lost 6 bases, leaving 5 bases of the junction unmatched. Germline assignment: CDR1 LNHDA and CDR2 SQIVND (reference sequence). This CDR3 has 14 amino acids. The CDR3 DNA sequence: TGTGCCAGTAGGTATAGCGGGAGGGCAAATGAGCAGTTCTTC. Amino acid sequence: CASRYSGRANEQFF.

The chain employs TRBV28 and TRBJ2-4; D may be TRBD1 or TRBD2 (5 bases each). This CDR3 has 18 residues. V was shortened by 6 bases and J by 3 bases, with 24 bases between the two germline ends. The V gene's germline CDR1 is MDHEN and CDR2 SYDVKM. The CDR3 loop is CASSPWGVRGVGKNIQYF. DNA for the CDR3: TGTGCCAGCAGCCCATGGGGCGTAAGAGGGGTAGGCAAAAACATTCAGTACTTC. The full variable domain, rest sourced from reference TRBV28 and TRBJ2-4, is DVKVTQSSRYLVKRTGEKVFLECVQDMDHENMFWYRQDPGLGLRLIYFSYDVKMKEKGDIPEGYSVSREKKERFSLILESASTNQTSMYLCASSPWGVRGVGKNIQYFGAGTRLSVL.

In this sample, this clonotype turned up a few times. This chain joins TRBV27 and TRBJ2-1; 8 bases map to TRBD2. The CDR3 consists of 16 residues. With V trimmed by 5 bases and J by 4 bases, 10 bases remained unmatched. Germline values: CDR1 MNHEY, CDR2 SMNVEV (reference sequence). Here the CDR3 reads CASSTHVRGGYNEQFF. DNA of the CDR3: TGTGCCAGCAGTACTCATGTCCGGGGGGGTTACAATGAGCAGTTCTTC.

V and J are TRBV20-1 and TRBJ1-5; D call uncertain. The CDR3 runs 16 residues. Trimming took off 0 bases at V and 0 bases at J, with 12 bases between the two ends. Germline-derived CDR1 and CDR2 are DFQATT and SNEGSKA (reference sequence). The CDR3 DNA reads TGCAGTGCTAGAGACTTTGTAGGTGATAGCAATCAGCCCCAGCATTTT. Protein product: CSARDFVGDSNQPQHF.

The rearrangement uses TRBV4-2 and TRBJ2-6; 9 bases agree with TRBD1. V gave up 1 base and J gave up 4 bases; unmatched junction bases: 2. The CDR3 loop spans 16 amino acids. Germline lookup yields CDR1 LGHNA and CDR2 YNFKEQ. This CDR3 reads CASSQGTGAGANVLTF. CDR3 DNA sequence: TGTGCCAGCAGCCAAGGGACAGGGGCCGGGGCCAACGTCCTGACTTTC.

This clonotype was observed a handful of times. V gene TRBV3-1 combines with J gene TRBJ2-1; TRBD2 aligns across 13 bases. J was trimmed by 11 bases and V by 4 bases; bases with no gene match: 8. Germline values: CDR1 LGHDT, CDR2 YNNKEL (reference sequence). This CDR3 is 15 amino acids long. The DNA of the CDR3 is TGTGCCAGCAGCCCGAGACTAGCGGGGGGCCTGAAGCAGTTCTTC. Amino acids: CASSPRLAGGLKQFF.

The gene calls are TRBV5-1 and TRBJ2-1; D remains ambiguous. The CDR3 has 13 residues. V lost 2 bases, J lost 7 bases, and 10 bases lay in between. Germline lookup yields CDR1 SGHRS and CDR2 YFSETQ. CDR3 coding DNA: TGCGCCAGCAGCTTCAGTTCCGGGAATGAGCAGTTCTTC. This sequence encodes CASSFSSGNEQFF.

A few counts support this clonotype. The chain couples TRBV29-1 to TRBJ2-1; 14 bases are shared with TRBD2. The germline CDR1 and CDR2 sequences are SQVTM and ANQGSEA. CDR3 size: 16 residues. Unmatched junction bases numbered 12, after V lost 6 bases and J lost 8 bases. The CDR3 reads CSVQPKGLAGEHEQFF. The CDR3 DNA reads as TGCAGCGTCCAACCCAAGGGACTAGCGGGAGAACATGAGCAGTTCTTC.

The chain is built from TRBV5-1 and TRBJ2-6; D might be TRBD1 (5 bases). This CDR3 comprises 17 residues. V shed 2 bases and J shed 4 bases, with 16 bases lying between them. Germline V gene sequence: CDR1 SGHRS, CDR2 YFSETQ. CDR3 sequence reads: CASSFRSGISGANVLTF. The CDR3 DNA reads TGCGCCAGCAGCTTCCGATCAGGGATTTCAGGGGCCAACGTCCTGACTTTC.

This clonotype has only a few counts. V gene TRBV9 combines with J gene TRBJ2-7; 9 bases match TRBD2. J gave up 5 bases and V 0 bases, and 9 bases lay outside the gene matches. In germline, CDR1 is SGDLS, CDR2 YYNGEE. The CDR3 totals 16 residues. The CDR3 here is CASSVGSSGTTNEQYF. DNA for the CDR3: TGTGCCAGCAGCGTAGGCTCTAGCGGGACCACGAACGAGCAGTACTTC.

The chain recombines TRBV12-3 or TRBV12-4 with TRBJ1-5, with 7 bases matching TRBD1. V was clipped by 6 bases and J by 5 bases; unmatched bases: 13. The CDR3 spans 16 residues. In DNA, the CDR3 is TGTGCCAGCAGCCTGGAACCCATGACAGGGTATCAGCCCCAGCATTTT. This codes for CASSLEPMTGYQPQHF.

The chain employs TRBV18 and TRBJ2-1; TRBD2 matches at 12 bases. Germline V gene sequence: CDR1 KGHSH, CDR2 LQKENI. After removal of 2 bases from V and 5 bases from J, the junction contained 13 bases not matched to a gene. The CDR3 has 19 residues. This CDR3 is CASSPVSPSGRASNNEQFF. As DNA, the CDR3 is TGTGCCAGCTCACCAGTTAGTCCTAGCGGGAGGGCCTCAAACAATGAGCAGTTCTTC.

V gene TRBV6-5 combines with J gene TRBJ2-7; D may be TRBD1 (6 bases). Germline CDR1 is MNHEY and CDR2 is SVGAGI. The CDR3 spans 14 residues. Trimming pared 5 bases from V and 3 bases from J, leaving 14 bases between. The CDR3 reads CASSRDTYYYEQYF. The CDR3 DNA reads TGTGCCAGCAGTAGGGACACTTACTACTACGAGCAGTACTTC.